This TCR beta chain comes out of a study of T cell repertoires in cytomegalovirus infection. Study-level information: Recently identified HLA-C-restricted CMV epitopes were used, and well-studied HLA-B-restricted CMV epitopes were used as well. Notes on the study in general: The study identified carriers of CMV plus the relevant HLA from cumulative public TCR beta family frequency.

With respect to this clonotype: Its antigen is unknown.

TCRdb itself ran the reads through MiXCR, one entry per CDR3 protein. Of around 300,000 distinct CDR3 sequences in the sample, 22% were seen once. The source material was cultured PBMCs, sampled from culture after CMV antigen stimulation. This TCR came from a human donor in good health (CMV status not recorded). Some clones in this sample may be carry-over from other donors' samples.

In DNA, the CDR3 is TGTGCCAGCAGTTACAGGGTTTCTACAAATGAGCAGTTCTTC. Its protein product is CASSYRVSTNEQFF. The chain joins TRBV6-6 to TRBJ2-1; D is ambiguous. The CDR3 sequence is 14 residues long. The V and J ends lost 2 bases and 7 bases respectively, with 12 bases between them. CDR1 is MNHNY and CDR2 is SVGAGI in the germline V gene (reference sequence).